A single sample is the source of the 31 T cell receptor beta chains below, sequenced in a study of cytomegalovirus exposure and HLA in healthy donors. 13 Jbeta primers and 60 Vbeta primers were used for the PCR. Assay: immunoSEQ multiplex PCR; the TCRdb copy retains only in-frame clones and omits some. The sample yields roughly 150,000 clones, more than 60% seen once. Material for sequencing was PBMCs. The origin of the receptors is a woman aged 40 to 50 in good health and CMV-seropositive.

V is TRBV6-5 and J is TRBJ2-7; D remains ambiguous. This CDR3 has 13 amino acids. Germline V gene data show CDR1 as MNHEY and CDR2 as SVGAGI. The V and J ends lost 3 bases and 1 base respectively, with 7 bases between them. Written as DNA, the CDR3 is TGTGCCAGCAGTTATGGGCAGTCCTACGAGCAGTACTTC. It specifies CASSYGQSYEQYF.

This sequence joins TRBV14 and TRBJ2-7; D call uncertain. The germline V gene encodes CDR1 SGHDN and CDR2 FVKESK. The CDR3 is 13 amino acids. Trimming stripped 0 bases from V and 6 bases from J, with 9 bases between. Here the CDR3 reads CASSQDYFGEQYF. For the CDR3, the DNA is TGTGCCAGCAGCCAAGACTATTTTGGCGAGCAGTACTTC.

This rearrangement joins TRBV18 to TRBJ2-5; D is ambiguous. The germline gives CDR1 KGHSH, CDR2 LQKENI. Trimming removed 6 bases at V and 3 bases at J, with 14 bases between. The CDR3 runs to 14 residues. The CDR3 DNA sequence: TGTGCCAGCTCCCGGCCTGTTAGCAAAGAGACCCAGTACTTC. Its translation is CASSRPVSKETQYF.

This clone was observed a few times. This chain uses TRBV5-1 with TRBJ2-3; 9 bases fit TRBD2. From germline, CDR1 is SGHRS and CDR2 YFSETQ. This CDR3 spans 15 amino acids. V lost 1 base, J lost 4 bases, and 4 bases stayed unmatched. The CDR3: CASSLSAGGSDTQYF. DNA for the CDR3: TGCGCCAGCAGCTTGAGTGCGGGGGGGTCAGATACGCAGTATTTT.

This clone was detected only a few times. V usage is TRBV9 and J usage is TRBJ1-2; D is uncertain. The CDR3 totals 13 residues. Trimming took 1 base from V and 2 from J, leaving 6 bases between them. Germline loops: CDR1 SGDLS, CDR2 YYNGEE. The CDR3 sequence: CASSVSSNYGYTF. The CDR3 DNA reads TGTGCCAGCAGCGTATCTTCCAACTATGGCTACACCTTC. Full variable domain (outside the CDR3, taken from reference TRBV9 and TRBJ1-2): DSGVTQTPKHLITATGQRVTLRCSPRSGDLSVYWYQQSLDQGLQFLIQYYNGEERAKGNILERFSAQQFPDLHSELNLSSLELGDSALYFCASSVSSNYGYTFGSGTRLTVV.

V usage is TRBV2 and J usage is TRBJ2-7; 9 bases are a match to TRBD1. The CDR3 is 15 residues long. The germline V gene has CDR1 SNHLY and CDR2 FYNNEI. V dropped 5 bases and J dropped 3; count of bases not matched to a gene: 8. CDR3 DNA sequence: TGTGCCAGCAGTCGAGGGGACAGGGCTTTCTACGAGCAGTACTTC. It translates to CASSRGDRAFYEQYF.

In its sample, this clone was seen a few times. The CDR3 loop is CASSEGTSGVYNEQFF. CDR3 nucleotide sequence: TGTGCCAGCAGCGAAGGGACTAGCGGGGTTTACAATGAGCAGTTCTTC. The chain has TRBV7-9 and TRBJ2-1, with TRBD2 identical over 13 bases. The V segment lost 5 bases and the J segment 4 bases; nucleotides outside the gene matches: 5. The germline V gene encodes CDR1 SEHNR and CDR2 FQNEAQ (reference sequence). The CDR3 spans 16 residues.

The rearrangement links TRBV2 to TRBJ1-2; TRBD1 agrees at 9 bases. V lost 5 bases, J lost 8 bases, and 12 bases stayed unmatched. This CDR3 comprises 15 residues. Germline V CDR1 and CDR2: SNHLY, FYNNEI. The DNA of the CDR3 is TGTGCCAGCAGTTTCCAAAAACAGGGGGCTGAAGGCTACACCTTC. Protein sequence: CASSFQKQGAEGYTF.

The rearrangement uses TRBV2 and TRBJ2-6; 7 bases align to TRBD1. J lost 2 bases, V lost 5 bases, and 3 bases had no gene match. Germline V gene data show CDR1 as SNHLY and CDR2 as FYNNEI. The CDR3 runs 15 residues. CDR3 in amino acids: CASSPDRAGANVLTF. The CDR3 nucleotides are TGTGCCAGCAGTCCTGACAGGGCTGGGGCCAACGTCCTGACTTTC.

This sequence joins TRBV11-2 and TRBJ2-5; 10 bases line up with TRBD2. The CDR3 has 18 amino acids. CDR1 and CDR2 from the germline V gene are SGHAT and FQNNGV. V lost 2 bases to trimming and J lost 1 base; unmatched junction nucleotides: 10. The CDR3 loop reads CASSLLSSGGPLQETQYF. CDR3 bases: TGTGCCAGCAGCTTACTATCTAGCGGGGGTCCCCTCCAAGAGACCCAGTACTTC.

A note on this clone: Distinct nucleotide sequences in the sample also encode this CDR3. The chain is built from TRBV9 and TRBJ2-5; TRBD1 is a possible D gene (5 bases). The length of the CDR3 is 13 residues. V lost 4 bases and J lost 3, with 10 bases in between. Germline lookup yields CDR1 SGDLS and CDR2 YYNGEE. The CDR3 bases are TGTGCCAGCAGCCTAAGCAGGGAAGAGACCCAGTACTTC. This encodes CASSLSREETQYF. Supplemented by reference TRBV9 and TRBJ2-5, the full variable domain reads DSGVTQTPKHLITATGQRVTLRCSPRSGDLSVYWYQQSLDQGLQFLIQYYNGEERAKGNILERFSAQQFPDLHSELNLSSLELGDSALYFCASSLSREETQYFGPGTRLLVL.

The rearrangement links TRBV29-1 to TRBJ2-1; 9 bases agree with TRBD2. Germline CDR1 is SQVTM and CDR2 is ANQGSEA. The CDR3 runs 15 residues. Trimming cost V 6 bases and J 0 bases; bases outside gene matches: 6. The CDR3 spells CSVGGGGGSYNEQFF. The CDR3 DNA follows: TGCAGCGTGGGGGGCGGGGGGGGCTCCTACAATGAGCAGTTCTTC.

This clone turned up a few times. The V gene is TRBV6-6, the J gene TRBJ2-2; D unresolved. V lost 8 bases and J lost 1, with 11 bases in between. Germline V gives CDR1 MNHNY, CDR2 SVGAGI (reference sequence). The CDR3 runs to 14 residues. For the CDR3, the DNA is TGTGCCAGCCTAAGTACGGGGAACACCGGGGAGCTGTTTTTT. Encoded protein: CASLSTGNTGELFF.

V is TRBV18 and J is TRBJ1-4, with a weak D call TRBD1 (5 bases). Deletions cut 1 base from V and 3 bases from J, with 18 bases between. Germline values: CDR1 KGHSH, CDR2 LQKENI. The CDR3 spans 18 residues. CDR3 protein: CASSPRPFGGMANEKLFF. CDR3 DNA sequence: TGTGCCAGCTCACCACGGCCCTTCGGGGGGATGGCTAATGAAAAACTGTTTTTT.

The chain's CDR3 is CASSSESGVETQYF. The CDR3 region has the DNA TGTGCCAGCAGCTCGGAGTCGGGAGTAGAGACCCAGTACTTC. The chain joins TRBV5-5 to TRBJ2-5, with D possibly matching TRBD2 (6 bases). V dropped 3 bases and J dropped 4 bases, with 13 bases sitting between them. Per germline, CDR1 SGHKS and CDR2 YYEKEE (reference sequence). This CDR3 is 14 amino acids long. The whole variable domain, remainder taken from reference TRBV5-5 and TRBJ2-5, is DAGVTQSPTHLIKTRGQQVTLRCSPISGHKSVSWYQQVLGQGPQFIFQYYEKEERGRGNFPDRFSARQFPNYSSELNVNALLLGDSALYLCASSSESGVETQYFGPGTRLLVL.

The rearrangement links TRBV9 to TRBJ1-3, with D maybe TRBD1 (5 bases). The CDR3 has 17 residues. Trimming removed 4 bases at V and 0 bases at J, with 17 bases between. Germline lookup yields CDR1 SGDLS and CDR2 YYNGEE. CDR3 sequence reads: CASSPRSQGPSGNTIYF. The CDR3 region has the DNA TGTGCCAGCAGCCCTAGATCCCAGGGTCCCTCTGGAAACACCATATATTTT.

The sample holds a few counts of this clone. This chain links TRBV4-2 with TRBJ1-2; 9 bases are shared with TRBD1. Germline lookup yields CDR1 LGHNA and CDR2 YNFKEQ. V shed 0 bases, J shed 1 base, and the junction held 9 bases outside the gene matches. The CDR3 totals 18 residues. CDR3 coding DNA: TGTGCCAGCAGCCAAGAGGCGGACAGGGGACGATATAACTATGGCTACACCTTC. Its protein is CASSQEADRGRYNYGYTF.

V usage is TRBV11-2 and J usage is TRBJ2-7, with unresolved D. The CDR3 consists of 11 residues. Germline loops: CDR1 SGHAT, CDR2 FQNNGV. Between the trimmed V and J ends, which lost 4 bases and 4 bases, there was a span of 5 bases. Here the CDR3 reads CASSSQYEQYF. CDR3 in DNA: TGTGCCAGCAGCTCCCAATACGAGCAGTACTTC.

This chain joins TRBV27 and TRBJ1-3, with a tentative D call TRBD1 (6 bases). The CDR3 spans 14 residues. CDR1 MNHEY and CDR2 SMNVEV come from the germline V gene (reference sequence). Trimming cost V 3 bases and J 4 bases, with 10 bases left between them. In DNA, the CDR3 is TGTGCCAGCAGTTTTTCAGGGGTCGGAAACACCATATATTTT. Protein sequence: CASSFSGVGNTIYF.

The chain has TRBV29-1 and TRBJ1-5; weak D call: TRBD1 (5 bases). CDR1 SQVTM and CDR2 ANQGSEA come from the germline V gene. The germline V and J ends were trimmed by 0 bases and 2 bases, with 14 bases remaining between them. The CDR3 runs to 16 residues. In DNA, the CDR3 is TGCAGCGTTGAAGAATTTGTGGGGCTGGGCAATCAGCCCCAGCATTTT. Protein: CSVEEFVGLGNQPQHF.

Concerning this clone: Mismatch with germline at one junction end may stem from a read error. The V gene is TRBV29-1, the J gene TRBJ1-2; D remains ambiguous. CDR1 is SQVTM and CDR2 is ANQGSEA in the germline V gene. The CDR3 spans 12 residues. The CDR3 is CSVQEAAYGYTF. In DNA, the CDR3 is TGCAGCGTTCAAGAGGCTGCTTATGGCTACACCTTC.

The rearrangement links TRBV18 to TRBJ1-2; TRBD1 agrees at 7 bases. CDR3 length: 15 residues. V shed 6 bases and J 4 bases; nucleotides not matched to a gene: 11. Per germline, CDR1 KGHSH and CDR2 LQKENI. The CDR3 nucleotides read TGTGCCAGCTCTGCCGAGACAGGGCTTCGCTATGGCTACACCTTC. This sequence encodes CASSAETGLRYGYTF.

A few counts support this clone. V gene TRBV12-5 combines with J gene TRBJ1-2; D not certain. V was shortened by 0 bases and J by 6 bases, with 14 bases between the two germline ends. The CDR3 has 15 amino acids. CDR1 is LGHNT, CDR2 FRNRAP, per germline. CDR3 nucleotide sequence: TGTGCTAGTGGTTTGGTATTGCGGGGAAATCATGGCTACACCTTC. Its translation: CASGLVLRGNHGYTF.

The chain uses TRBV30 and TRBJ1-5, with 9 bases aligning to TRBD1. The germline V gene encodes CDR1 GTSNPN and CDR2 SVGIG (reference sequence). The CDR3 has 15 amino acids. V shed 0 bases, J shed 6 bases, and the junction held 6 bases outside the gene matches. CDR3: CAWSVRDRDGQPQHF. The CDR3 nucleotides are TGTGCCTGGAGTGTACGGGACAGGGACGGTCAGCCCCAGCATTTT.

J is TRBJ2-1 and V is TRBV30, with 7 bases aligning to TRBD2. V shed 2 bases and J 4 bases; nucleotides not matched to a gene: 5. Germline values: CDR1 GTSNPN, CDR2 SVGIG (reference sequence). The CDR3 contains 14 residues. The CDR3 region is CAWSRSSGYNEQFF. CDR3 nucleotides: TGTGCCTGGAGTAGGTCTAGCGGTTACAATGAGCAGTTCTTC.

The rearrangement links TRBV2 to TRBJ1-4, with TRBD1 matching 8 bases. The ends lost 3 bases at V and 4 bases at J; junction bases unmatched: 1. Germline V gene lookup returns CDR1 SNHLY and CDR2 FYNNEI. The CDR3 totals 14 residues. CDR3 bases: TGTGCCAGCAGTGAGACAGGGGTTAATGAAAAACTGTTTTTT. Amino acids: CASSETGVNEKLFF.

V and J are TRBV2 and TRBJ1-2, with 10 bases fitting TRBD1. V shed 5 bases and J 6 bases; nucleotides not matched to a gene: 12. The CDR3 runs to 16 residues. The germline gives CDR1 SNHLY, CDR2 FYNNEI. Here the CDR3 reads CASSLMREGQGNGYTF. The CDR3 coding sequence is TGTGCCAGCAGTCTAATGAGGGAGGGACAGGGGAATGGCTACACCTTC. Complete variable domain (other parts from reference TRBV2 and TRBJ1-2): EPEVTQTPSHQVTQMGQEVILRCVPISNHLYFYWYRQILGQKVEFLVSFYNNEISEKSEIFDDQFSVERPDGSNFTLKIRSTKLEDSAMYFCASSLMREGQGNGYTFGSGTRLTVV.

This clone was observed a few times. The chain couples TRBV7-9 to TRBJ1-2; no reliable D call. The CDR3 length is 13 residues. The V and J ends lost 2 bases and 4 bases respectively, with 8 bases between them. The germline gives CDR1 SEHNR, CDR2 FQNEAQ (reference sequence). The CDR3 here is CASSLMQFYGYTF. In DNA, the CDR3 is TGTGCCAGCAGCTTAATGCAGTTCTATGGCTACACCTTC.

The J gene is TRBJ2-1, the V gene TRBV7-9; TRBD1 matches at 7 bases. The V and J ends lost 6 bases and 5 bases, in that order; junction bases with no gene match: 7. The CDR3 contains 14 residues. Germline V gives CDR1 SEHNR, CDR2 FQNEAQ (reference sequence). The CDR3 DNA follows: TGTGCCAGCAGGGGCAGGGGGTCCCACAATGAGCAGTTCTTC. It encodes CASRGRGSHNEQFF. Full variable domain (outside the CDR3, taken from reference TRBV7-9 and TRBJ2-1): DTGVSQNPRHKITKRGQNVTFRCDPISEHNRLYWYRQTLGQGPEFLTYFQNEAQLEKSRLLSDRFSAERPKGSFSTLEIQRTEQGDSAMYLCASRGRGSHNEQFFGPGTRLTVL.

This clone showed up just once. For the CDR3, the DNA is TGTGCCAGCAGTCGCGACATTTCCTATGGCTACACCTTC. As protein: CASSRDISYGYTF. The chain recombines TRBV6-5 with TRBJ1-2; D remains ambiguous. Germline V gene sequence: CDR1 MNHEY, CDR2 SVGAGI. The CDR3 spans 13 residues. V was clipped by 5 bases and J by 4 bases, with 11 bases between them.

In this sample, this clone turned up once. J is TRBJ2-3 and V is TRBV5-6, with 11 bases identical to TRBD2. There are 17 residues in the CDR3. Trimming removed 0 bases from V and 1 base from J; junction bases left unmatched: 4. Looked up from germline, CDR1 is SGHDT and CDR2 is YYEEEE. The CDR3 protein is CASSLVAGGYGTDTQYF. CDR3 DNA sequence: TGTGCCAGCAGCTTGGTAGCGGGGGGGTACGGCACAGATACGCAGTATTTT.